This note documents a single TCR beta chain sequence. Per the authors' pipeline: Amplified reference gene primers provided the basis for estimating nucleated cell counts. Sequencing was performed with immunoSEQ multiplex PCR; in TCRdb, only in-frame clones are kept and a portion is missing. The DNA gave D and trimming, while V, J and clone size come from that table. This table has nearly 70,000 clones, roughly 87% appearing once. With 0 bases removed from V and 9 bases from J, the gap between germline ends came to 12 bases. The germline V gene encodes CDR1 SGHTA and CDR2 FQGTGA. This CDR3 contains 14 residues. The data stem from a study of blood T cell repertoires in COVID-19. Turning to the study itself: Collection of acute and convalescent COVID-19 samples took place in the United States, Italy and Spain. The cDNA or gDNA used as material had been derived from T cells, B-cell-depleted T cells, or PBMCs.

Seattle patients were enrolled while actively infected and followed longitudinally. The chain links TRBV7-3 to TRBJ2-1, with D perhaps TRBD2 (6 bases). Sequencing was carried out using peripheral blood. The receptor's source is a woman aged 50 to 60 with COVID-19, enrolled during active disease. Written as DNA, the CDR3 is TGTGCCAGCAGCTTAACTACCCAAGCGGGTGAGCAGTTCTTC. Translating gives CASSLTTQAGEQFF.